A single sample gave rise to the 5 T cell receptor beta chains below, sequenced in a study of T cell responses to AZD1222 COVID-19 vaccine. The assay was immunoSEQ multiplex PCR, and TCRdb's table has in-frame clones only and misses some. The sample contains 110,000 or so clones, more than 70% of which appear only once. The specimen was peripheral blood, collected 28 days after the second AZD1222 dose. These receptors all come from an adult who received the AZD1222 COVID-19 vaccine.

The chain carries TRBV6-5 and TRBJ1-2, with 12 positions matching TRBD1. The V gene's germline CDR1 is MNHEY and CDR2 SVGAGI. V dropped 11 bases and J dropped 0; count of bases not matched to a gene: 7. The CDR3 is made up of 15 amino acids. Here the CDR3 DNA reads TGTGCCGTCCGGGACAGGGGGCTTTCTAACTATGGCTACACCTTC. It encodes CAVRDRGLSNYGYTF.

The chain combines TRBV5-5 with TRBJ2-7, with D perhaps TRBD1 (6 bases). The V end was cut by 4 bases, the J end by 2 bases, with 16 bases between. Germline loops: CDR1 SGHKS, CDR2 YYEKEE (reference sequence). The CDR3 extends over 15 amino acids. CDR3 sequence reads: CASSPWGPIPYEQYF. For the CDR3, the DNA is TGTGCCAGCAGCCCCTGGGGGCCGATACCCTACGAGCAGTACTTC.

The chain recombines TRBV6-2 or TRBV6-3 with TRBJ1-5; perhaps TRBD1 as D (5 bases). The V gene lost 6 bases and the J gene lost 0 bases, with 12 bases spanning the gap. Germline CDR1 is MNHEY and CDR2 is SVGEGT. The CDR3 covers 15 residues. CDR3 in DNA: TGTGCCAGCAGCCAAGGGGTTTTTAGCAATCAGCCCCAGCATTTT. Translated, it gives CASSQGVFSNQPQHF.

This clone was detected a few times. This rearrangement joins TRBV19 to TRBJ1-5; unclear D gene. This CDR3 region has 16 residues. Germline CDR1 reads LNHDA; CDR2 reads SQIVND (reference sequence). Trimming shortened V by 6 bases and J by 3 bases, and 18 bases separated the two germline ends. In DNA, the CDR3 is TGTGCCAGTAGACCTGGGAGGAACGGGGTCAATCAGCCCCAGCATTTT. Translation gives CASRPGRNGVNQPQHF.

V is TRBV6-5 and J is TRBJ1-5; D gene unclear. Germline V gene lookup returns CDR1 MNHEY and CDR2 SVGAGI. Trimming pared 0 bases from V and 0 bases from J, leaving 6 bases between. This CDR3 spans 15 amino acids. CDR3 sequence: CASSYSVGSNQPQHF. CDR3 coding DNA: TGTGCCAGCAGTTACTCGGTGGGTAGCAATCAGCCCCAGCATTTT.